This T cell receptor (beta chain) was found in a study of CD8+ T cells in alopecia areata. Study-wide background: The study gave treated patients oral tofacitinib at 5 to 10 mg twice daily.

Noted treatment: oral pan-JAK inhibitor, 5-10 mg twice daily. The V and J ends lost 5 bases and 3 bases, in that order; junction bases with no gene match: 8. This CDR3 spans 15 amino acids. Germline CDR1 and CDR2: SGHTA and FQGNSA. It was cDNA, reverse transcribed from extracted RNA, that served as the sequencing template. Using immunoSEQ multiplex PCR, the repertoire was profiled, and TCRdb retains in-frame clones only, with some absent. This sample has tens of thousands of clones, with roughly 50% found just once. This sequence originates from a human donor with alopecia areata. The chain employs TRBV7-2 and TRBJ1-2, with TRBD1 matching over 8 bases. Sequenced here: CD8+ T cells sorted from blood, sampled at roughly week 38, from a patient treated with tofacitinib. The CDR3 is CASSTRPGQDYGYTF. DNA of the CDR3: TGTGCCAGCAGCACCCGTCCGGGACAGGACTATGGCTACACCTTC.